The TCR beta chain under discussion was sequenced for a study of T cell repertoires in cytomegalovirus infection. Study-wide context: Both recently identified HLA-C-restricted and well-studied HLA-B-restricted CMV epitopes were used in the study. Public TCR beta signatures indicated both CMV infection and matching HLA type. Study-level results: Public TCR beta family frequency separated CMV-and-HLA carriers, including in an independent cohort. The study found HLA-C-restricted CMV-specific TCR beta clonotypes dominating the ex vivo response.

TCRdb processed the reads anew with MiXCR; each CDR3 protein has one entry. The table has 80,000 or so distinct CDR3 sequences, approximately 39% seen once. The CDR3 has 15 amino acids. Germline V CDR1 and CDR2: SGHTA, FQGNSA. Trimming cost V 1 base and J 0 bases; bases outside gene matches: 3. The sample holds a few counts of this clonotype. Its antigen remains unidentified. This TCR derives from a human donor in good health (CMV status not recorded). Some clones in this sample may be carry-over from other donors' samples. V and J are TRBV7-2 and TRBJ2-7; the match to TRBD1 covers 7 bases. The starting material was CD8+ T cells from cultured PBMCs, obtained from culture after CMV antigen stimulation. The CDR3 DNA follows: TGTGCCAGCAGCTTAGGGGCAGGGGGCTCCTACGAGCAGTACTTC. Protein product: CASSLGAGGSYEQYF.